This is a list of T cell receptor beta chains from one sample in a study of spatial heterogeneity in lung cancer. TCRdb independently ran MiXCR on the 5' RACE reads; one entry per CDR3 protein. The table records about 92,000 distinct CDR3 sequences, 9.5% to 15% of them present only once. The sample here was PBMCs, taken at surgery. The receptors were gathered from a male donor with early-stage non-small cell lung cancer. The CDR3 runs from the conserved cysteine through the conserved F or W. The order of the fields is clone size, V gene, D gene, J gene, CDR3 protein, CDR3 DNA. D genes are given only for firm matches. Clone sizes are given selectively: once, few, many, or a class where the clone is expanded.

abundance: -
v_gene: TRBV6-2/TRBV6-3
d_gene: TRBD2
j_gene: TRBJ2-1
CDR3aa: CASSVSSGGAYNEQFF
CDR3nt: TGTGCCAGCAGTGTATCTAGCGGGGGGGCCTACAATGAGCAGTTCTTC

abundance: -
v_gene: TRBV20-1
d_gene: -
j_gene: TRBJ1-5
CDR3aa: CSARAGHRDQPQHF
CDR3nt: TGCAGTGCTAGGGCAGGGCACCGGGATCAGCCCCAGCATTTT

abundance: few
v_gene: TRBV4-1
d_gene: -
j_gene: TRBJ2-7
CDR3aa: CASSQDDQSLRGEQYF
CDR3nt: TGCGCCAGCAGCCAAGATGACCAATCCCTCCGGGGCGAGCAGTACTTC

abundance: many
v_gene: TRBV7-2
d_gene: TRBD1
j_gene: TRBJ2-5
CDR3aa: CASSLGGQGRETQYF
CDR3nt: TGTGCCAGCAGCTTAGGGGGACAGGGCCGAGAGACCCAGTACTTC

abundance: -
v_gene: TRBV6-1
d_gene: -
j_gene: TRBJ1-1
CDR3aa: CASSESGYTEAFF
CDR3nt: TGTGCCAGCAGTGAATCTGGTTACACTGAAGCTTTCTTT

abundance: -
v_gene: TRBV13
d_gene: -
j_gene: TRBJ2-1
CDR3aa: CASSLDTGGLHNEQFF
CDR3nt: TGTGCCAGCAGCTTAGATACGGGGGGCCTCCACAATGAGCAGTTCTTC

abundance: -
v_gene: TRBV29-1
d_gene: TRBD1
j_gene: TRBJ2-7
CDR3aa: CSVVGLVTGGPYEQYF
CDR3nt: TGCAGCGTTGTTGGGTTGGTGACAGGGGGCCCCTACGAGCAGTACTTC

abundance: -
v_gene: TRBV7-8
d_gene: -
j_gene: TRBJ1-2
CDR3aa: CASSFRIDNYGYTF
CDR3nt: TGTGCCAGCAGCTTCAGAATTGATAACTATGGCTACACCTTC

abundance: few
v_gene: TRBV28
d_gene: TRBD2
j_gene: TRBJ2-4
CDR3aa: CASSSGTSGNIQYF
CDR3nt: TGTGCCAGCAGTTCCGGGACTAGCGGAAACATTCAGTACTTC

abundance: -
v_gene: TRBV5-1
d_gene: TRBD1
j_gene: TRBJ1-1
CDR3aa: CASSLRTGEDTEAFF
CDR3nt: TGCGCCAGCAGCTTAAGGACAGGGGAGGACACTGAAGCTTTCTTT

abundance: -
v_gene: TRBV7-9
d_gene: -
j_gene: TRBJ2-5
CDR3aa: CASSRDLAVETQYF
CDR3nt: TGTGCCAGCAGCCGCGACCTGGCCGTAGAGACCCAGTACTTC

abundance: -
v_gene: TRBV2
d_gene: TRBD2
j_gene: TRBJ2-3
CDR3aa: CARSSGRPQGNTQYF
CDR3nt: TGTGCCAGAAGTAGCGGGAGACCCCAGGGTAATACGCAGTATTTT

abundance: -
v_gene: TRBV5-1
d_gene: -
j_gene: TRBJ1-6
CDR3aa: CASSFGRDNSPLHF
CDR3nt: TGCGCCAGCAGCTTCGGCAGGGATAATTCACCCCTCCACTTT

abundance: many
v_gene: TRBV12-3/TRBV12-4
d_gene: -
j_gene: TRBJ1-5
CDR3aa: CASSKGRHQPQHF
CDR3nt: TGTGCCAGCAGTAAGGGGCGGCATCAGCCCCAGCATTTT

abundance: many
v_gene: TRBV12-3/TRBV12-4
d_gene: -
j_gene: TRBJ2-5
CDR3aa: CASSLGQPPETQYF
CDR3nt: TGTGCCAGCAGTTTGGGGCAGCCCCCAGAGACCCAGTACTTC

abundance: -
v_gene: TRBV12-3/TRBV12-4
d_gene: TRBD1
j_gene: TRBJ2-7
CDR3aa: CASSLQDRAYEQYF
CDR3nt: TGTGCCAGCAGTTTACAGGACAGGGCCTACGAGCAGTACTTC

abundance: many
v_gene: TRBV20-1
d_gene: TRBD1
j_gene: TRBJ1-1
CDR3aa: CSATSTGPGSAFF
CDR3nt: TGCAGTGCTACCTCGACAGGGCCGGGGAGTGCTTTCTTT

abundance: many
v_gene: TRBV20-1
d_gene: TRBD1
j_gene: TRBJ1-5
CDR3aa: CSARGPYSNQPQHF
CDR3nt: TGCAGTGCAAGGGGGCCTTATAGCAATCAGCCCCAGCATTTT

abundance: -
v_gene: TRBV20-1
d_gene: TRBD2
j_gene: TRBJ2-1
CDR3aa: CSARTSGTYNEQFF
CDR3nt: TGCAGTGCTAGAACTAGCGGGACGTACAATGAGCAGTTCTTC

abundance: few
v_gene: TRBV4-1
d_gene: -
j_gene: TRBJ1-2
CDR3aa: CASSQGAGLYGYTF
CDR3nt: TGCGCCAGCAGCCAAGGGGCAGGCCTCTATGGCTACACCTTC

abundance: -
v_gene: TRBV9
d_gene: -
j_gene: TRBJ2-7
CDR3aa: CASSPSPYEQYF
CDR3nt: TGTGCCAGCAGCCCCAGCCCCTACGAGCAGTACTTC

abundance: -
v_gene: TRBV7-2
d_gene: TRBD2
j_gene: TRBJ2-3
CDR3aa: CASSLQGGRAADTQYF
CDR3nt: TGTGCCAGCAGCTTACAAGGCGGGAGGGCTGCAGATACGCAGTATTTT

abundance: many
v_gene: TRBV7-8
d_gene: -
j_gene: TRBJ2-2
CDR3aa: CASSVRDKHTGELFF
CDR3nt: TGTGCCAGCAGCGTCCGGGACAAACACACCGGGGAGCTGTTTTTT

abundance: few
v_gene: TRBV28
d_gene: -
j_gene: TRBJ1-5
CDR3aa: CASSVWQGGQPQHF
CDR3nt: TGTGCCAGCAGTGTCTGGCAAGGCGGTCAGCCCCAGCATTTT